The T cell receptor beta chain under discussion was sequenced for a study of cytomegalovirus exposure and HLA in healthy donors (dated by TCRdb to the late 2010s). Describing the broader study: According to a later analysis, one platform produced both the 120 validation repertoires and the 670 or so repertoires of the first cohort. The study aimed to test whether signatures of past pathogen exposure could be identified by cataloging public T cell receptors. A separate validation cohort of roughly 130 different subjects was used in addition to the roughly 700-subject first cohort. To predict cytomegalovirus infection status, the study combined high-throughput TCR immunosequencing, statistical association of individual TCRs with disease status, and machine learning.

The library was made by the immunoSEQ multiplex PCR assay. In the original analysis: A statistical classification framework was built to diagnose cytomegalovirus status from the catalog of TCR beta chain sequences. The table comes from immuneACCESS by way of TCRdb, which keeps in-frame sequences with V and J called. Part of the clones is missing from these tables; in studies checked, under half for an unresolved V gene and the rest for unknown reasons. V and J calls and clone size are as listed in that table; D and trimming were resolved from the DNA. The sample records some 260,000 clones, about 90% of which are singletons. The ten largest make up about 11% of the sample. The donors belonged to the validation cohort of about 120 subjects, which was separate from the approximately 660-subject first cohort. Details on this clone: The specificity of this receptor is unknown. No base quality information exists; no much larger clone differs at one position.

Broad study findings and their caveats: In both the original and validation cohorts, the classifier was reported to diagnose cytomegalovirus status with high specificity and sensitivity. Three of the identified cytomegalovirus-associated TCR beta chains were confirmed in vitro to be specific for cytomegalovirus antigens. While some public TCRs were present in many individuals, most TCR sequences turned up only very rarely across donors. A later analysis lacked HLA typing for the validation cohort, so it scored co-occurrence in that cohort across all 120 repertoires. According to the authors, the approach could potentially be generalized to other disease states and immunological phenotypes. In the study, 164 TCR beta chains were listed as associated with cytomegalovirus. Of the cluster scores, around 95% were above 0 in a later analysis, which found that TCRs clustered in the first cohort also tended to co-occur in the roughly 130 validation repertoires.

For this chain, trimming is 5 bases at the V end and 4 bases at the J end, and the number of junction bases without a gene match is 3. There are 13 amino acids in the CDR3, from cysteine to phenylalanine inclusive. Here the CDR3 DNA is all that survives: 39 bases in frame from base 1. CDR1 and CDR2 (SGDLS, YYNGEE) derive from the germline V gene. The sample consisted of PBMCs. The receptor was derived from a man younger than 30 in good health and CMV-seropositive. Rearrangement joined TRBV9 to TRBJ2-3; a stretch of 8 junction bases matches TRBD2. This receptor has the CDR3 CASSVTSADTQYF. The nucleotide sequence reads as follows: TGTGCCAGCAGTGTGACTAGCGCAGATACGCAGTATTTT.